The subject of this entry is one T cell receptor (beta chain). Its antigen is still unknown. Per-base quality was not reported, and no clone a single base away is much larger than it. TCRbeta rearrangements were sequenced from genomic DNA using the immunoSEQ assay at survey resolution. In the original analysis: In the TCR sequencing data, the smallest productive clonotype frequency that could be detected was 2.59 x 10-5. Only productive TCRbeta rearrangements, meaning sequences that were complete and in-frame, were kept for the analyses. Simpson clonality, calculated in the immunoSEQ Analyzer version 3.0, was used as the measure of sample clonality. Clones were grouped by frequency into very rare, small, medium, large (1-20%) or hyperexpanded (>20%) categories. OLGA 1.2.3 estimated generation probabilities, VDJtools produced V-gene circos plots, VDJdb was queried for specificities, and GLIPH identified CDR3 motifs. TCRdb retrieved this table from immuneACCESS and kept in-frame rearrangements only. Not all clones are present; in checked studies, unresolved V genes account for under half, and no reason is known for the remainder. V and J calls and clone size are copied from that table; D and trimming were computed from the DNA. Here the sample has tens of thousands of clones; 81% occur a single time. The ten largest account for approximately 4% of the sample.

This entry belongs to a study of STAT5B mutations in CD4+ large granular lymphocyte leukemia (dated by TCRdb to the early 2020s). About the investigation overall: Among the healthy controls, the CDR3 'QG' motif was associated with a particular HLA allele. Flow cytometry on FACSCanto II or FACSVerse showed that the purified fractions were more than 95% pure among lymphocytes. TCRbeta repertoires of CD4+ T-cell large granular lymphocyte leukemia patients were compared with those of healthy blood donors.

Buffy coats from some 36 blood donors, supplied by the Finnish Red Cross blood service, were used as healthy controls. All TCR-sequenced material derived from peripheral blood: patient blood samples and healthy donor buffy coats. Ficoll-Hypaque gradient centrifugation was used to isolate peripheral blood mononuclear cells. CD4+ cells were purified magnetically from the buffy coats of healthy controls. The Gentra Puregene Cell and Tissue kit was used to extract genomic DNA, and a Qubit 2.0 fluorometer was used to measure the amount of genomic DNA. Results and caveats for the whole study, not just this receptor: Compared with healthy CD4+ repertoires, CD4-sorted patient repertoires appeared more clonal, and this difference remained even after the putative leukemic clones were removed. Main leukemic clonotypes were private to each patient, although under 30% appeared at low frequency in other patients' non-leukemic repertoires. The data were not HLA-matched, and the relatively small sample size could explain the higher clonality seen in CD4+ compared with CD8+ T-LGLL.

Sequenced material: CD4+ T cells from blood buffy coats. This receptor was obtained from a human donor in good health.

The CDR3 in this case is CASSQDSQQPKQYF. The DNA sequence follows: TGCGCCAGCAGCCAAGATAGTCAGCAGCCCAAGCAGTACTTC. The chain is made from TRBV4-1 and TRBJ2-4, with the D gene uncertain. The germline V gene gives CDR1 as MGHRA and CDR2 as YSYEKL. The CDR3 starts with the cysteine, ends with the phenylalanine, and has 14 residues. Solely the CDR3 DNA is kept, with 42 bases framed from the first base. V was cut back by 0 bases and J by 13 bases, leaving a gap of 16 bases between them.